These 32 T cell receptor beta chains originate from one sample sequenced in a study of radiotherapy plus CTLA-4 blockade in lung cancer. Sequencing was performed with immunoSEQ multiplex PCR; in TCRdb, only in-frame clones are kept and a portion is missing. The sample holds about 80,000 clones, more than 80% seen once. This specimen was peripheral blood, taken from a patient treated with radiotherapy plus ipilimumab. The receptors shown here come from a human donor with non-small cell lung cancer who had stable disease on radiotherapy plus ipilimumab.

The table lists this clone with a count of one. The gene calls are TRBV10-2 and TRBJ2-5; 16 bases map to TRBD2. Germline V gene data show CDR1 as WSHSY and CDR2 as SAAADI. CDR3 length equals 16 residues. With 8 bases clipped from V and 4 bases from J, the junction kept 7 bases outside the gene matches. The CDR3 coding sequence is TGCGCCAGCCGAGGGGGACTAGCGGGAGGGCCAGAGACCCAGTACTTC. Translated: CASRGGLAGGPETQYF.

This chain joins TRBV2 and TRBJ2-3; 8 bases are shared with TRBD2. This CDR3 region has 16 residues. V trimming: 2 bases; J trimming: 5 bases; junction bases outside the gene matches: 9. Germline V gene data show CDR1 as SNHLY and CDR2 as FYNNEI. CDR3 nucleotides: TGTGCCAGCAGTGAACGCGGGGGGCGACCGGGAGATACGCAGTATTTT. Protein product: CASSERGGRPGDTQYF.

V gene TRBV30 combines with J gene TRBJ1-2; tentative D call: TRBD1 (6 bases). V was pared by 1 base and J by 8 bases, with 20 bases between. CDR3 length: 15 amino acids. Germline assignment: CDR1 GTSNPN and CDR2 SVGIG (reference sequence). The DNA of the CDR3 is TGTGCCTGGAGTGCCAGGGGTGGAAAATTAGTAGGCTACACCTTC. Translating it yields CAWSARGGKLVGYTF. Drawing the rest from reference TRBV30 and TRBJ1-2, the complete variable domain is SQTIHQWPATLVQPVGSPLSLECTVEGTSNPNLYWYRQAAGRGLQLLFYSVGIGQISSEVPQNLSASRPQDRQFILSSKKLLLSDSGFYLCAWSARGGKLVGYTFGSGTRLTVV.

This chain connects TRBV10-3 to TRBJ2-3; 15 bases are a match to TRBD2. CDR3 length: 16 amino acids. V lost 4 bases to trimming and J lost 4 bases; unmatched junction nucleotides: 3. Germline CDR1 and CDR2: ENHRY and SYGVKD. The CDR3 DNA reads as TGTGCCATCAGTGGGACTAGCGGGAGGGCCCCAGATACGCAGTATTTT. The encoded protein is CAISGTSGRAPDTQYF.

CDR3 residues: CASSPPQGASEAFF. In nucleotides, the CDR3 is TGTGCCAGCAGTCCCCCGCAGGGGGCCTCTGAAGCTTTCTTT. The gene calls are TRBV28 and TRBJ1-1, with 8 positions matching TRBD1. Per the germline V gene, CDR1 is MDHEN and CDR2 is SYDVKM. This CDR3 spans 14 amino acids. V lost 5 bases, J lost 6 bases, and 8 bases stayed unmatched.

The gene calls are TRBV28 and TRBJ2-7, with TRBD1 matching 9 bases. V lost 3 bases, J lost 4 bases, and 16 bases stayed unmatched. This CDR3 is built from 18 residues. Germline CDR1 MDHEN, CDR2 SYDVKM. The CDR3 loop reads CASSFFSLRDRDSYEQYF. The DNA for the CDR3 is TGTGCCAGCAGTTTTTTCTCCTTACGGGACAGGGACTCTTACGAGCAGTACTTC.

This clone showed up just once. The V and J genes are TRBV7-9 and TRBJ1-2, with D perhaps matching TRBD1 (5 bases). The CDR3 has 14 residues. In germline, CDR1 is SEHNR, CDR2 FQNEAQ (reference sequence). Trimming left V 4 bases short and J 4 bases short, with 13 bases between. CDR3 coding DNA: TGTGCCAGCAGCTCCTTGACAGCCTCCTATGGCTACACCTTC. Amino acid sequence: CASSSLTASYGYTF. The entire variable domain, with the rest obtained from reference TRBV7-9 and TRBJ1-2, is as follows: DTGVSQNPRHKITKRGQNVTFRCDPISEHNRLYWYRQTLGQGPEFLTYFQNEAQLEKSRLLSDRFSAERPKGSFSTLEIQRTEQGDSAMYLCASSSLTASYGYTFGSGTRLTVV.

This chain connects TRBV5-1 to TRBJ2-5; 11 positions match TRBD2. The end of the DNA is better explained by TRBJ2-7, so the J call may be wrong. CDR3 size: 16 residues. CDR1 SGHRS and CDR2 YFSETQ come from the germline V gene. The CDR3, as DNA: TGCGCCAGCAGCTTCCTAGCGGGGGGCGGGTCCTACGAGCAGTACTTC. Translated, it gives CASSFLAGGGSYEQYF.

The rearrangement uses TRBV28 and TRBJ2-7; the match to TRBD1 covers 9 bases. Germline-derived CDR1 and CDR2 are MDHEN and SYDVKM. The V gene end was trimmed by 6 bases and the J gene end by 5 bases; junction bases not matched to a gene: 8. The CDR3 is 14 residues long. CDR3 residues: CASSQSGTGNEQYF. The CDR3 bases are TGTGCCAGCAGCCAGTCCGGGACAGGGAACGAGCAGTACTTC. The variable domain in full, with the rest retrieved from reference TRBV28 and TRBJ2-7, is DVKVTQSSRYLVKRTGEKVFLECVQDMDHENMFWYRQDPGLGLRLIYFSYDVKMKEKGDIPEGYSVSREKKERFSLILESASTNQTSMYLCASSQSGTGNEQYFGPGTRLTVT.

The table lists this clone with a few counts. The chain couples TRBV2 to TRBJ2-1, with TRBD2 matching 14 bases. V shed 5 bases, J shed 0 bases, and the junction held 6 bases outside the gene matches. This CDR3 region has 18 residues. Germline CDR1 SNHLY, CDR2 FYNNEI. CDR3 bases: TGTGCCAGCAGTACCGGGACTAGCGGGGGCCCCTCCTACAATGAGCAGTTCTTC. Translating gives CASSTGTSGGPSYNEQFF.

The chain uses TRBV5-1 and TRBJ1-2; a weak D match, TRBD1 (6 bases). Germline-derived CDR1 and CDR2 are SGHRS and YFSETQ. V shed 7 bases and J shed 4 bases, with 20 bases lying between them. The CDR3 covers 15 residues. CDR3 residues: CASRLERQGIYGYTF. The CDR3 coding sequence is TGCGCCAGCCGATTAGAAAGGCAGGGGATCTATGGCTACACCTTC.

V gene TRBV19 combines with J gene TRBJ2-5, with 9 bases fitting TRBD2. The CDR3 is made up of 16 amino acids. From germline, CDR1 is LNHDA and CDR2 SQIVND (reference sequence). Trimming took 3 bases from V and 2 from J; bases not matched to a gene: 7. CDR3 nucleotides: TGTGCCAGTAGTATGGTAGCGGGGGCTATACAAGAGACCCAGTACTTC. Its translation: CASSMVAGAIQETQYF.

The V and J genes are TRBV18 and TRBJ1-5; D gene uncertain. Germline CDR1 is KGHSH and CDR2 is LQKENI. V was shortened by 5 bases and J by 0 bases, with 8 bases between the two germline ends. The CDR3 runs to 14 residues. The CDR3 sequence: CASSATISNQPQHF. The CDR3, as DNA: TGTGCCAGCTCAGCCACTATTAGCAATCAGCCCCAGCATTTT.

The rearrangement joins TRBV10-2 to TRBJ2-7; 7 bases fit TRBD1. Germline lookup yields CDR1 WSHSY and CDR2 SAAADI. After removal of 3 bases from V and 6 bases from J, the junction contained 8 bases not matched to a gene. There are 14 residues in the CDR3. CDR3 nucleotides: TGCGCCAGCAGTGATAGGGGGCCCACATCCGAGCAGTACTTC. It encodes CASSDRGPTSEQYF.

The chain is built from TRBV7-2 and TRBJ1-5, with D possibly TRBD1 on 6 matching bases. The V gene lost 3 bases and the J gene lost 2 bases, with 14 bases spanning the gap. The CDR3 loop spans 16 amino acids. From germline, CDR1 is SGHTA and CDR2 FQGNSA. The CDR3 coding sequence is TGTGCCAGCAGCTTCCAAACAGGGATCGGCAATCAGCCCCAGCATTTT. Translated: CASSFQTGIGNQPQHF.

The chain recombines TRBV10-2 with TRBJ2-3, with D perhaps matching TRBD2 (5 bases). Germline V gene data show CDR1 as WSHSY and CDR2 as SAAADI. The CDR3 runs 15 residues. Trimming left V 3 bases short and J 4 bases short, with 14 bases between. CDR3 sequence reads: CASSDGLYGADTQYF. The CDR3, as DNA: TGCGCCAGCAGTGATGGGCTCTACGGGGCAGATACGCAGTATTTT.

The chain has TRBV28 and TRBJ1-4; D gene ambiguous. The ends were cut back, 6 bases at V and 5 bases at J, with 16 bases in the middle. This CDR3 comprises 15 residues. CDR1 and CDR2 (germline): MDHEN, SYDVKM. The DNA for the CDR3 is TGTGCCAGCAGCTCCCTCCGGCCAGAGAATGAAAAACTGTTTTTT. This codes for CASSSLRPENEKLFF.

The chain combines TRBV6-5 with TRBJ2-7; D is perhaps TRBD2 (5 bases). The V gene lost 2 bases and the J gene lost 6 bases, with 8 bases spanning the gap. The CDR3 spans 12 residues. Germline V CDR1 and CDR2: MNHEY, SVGAGI. DNA of the CDR3: TGTGCCAGCAGTTACACCGAGGGCGAGCAGTACTTC. It yields the protein CASSYTEGEQYF.

The chain employs TRBV11-2 and TRBJ2-1; 7 positions agree with TRBD2. V shed 1 base, J shed 5 bases, and the junction held 5 bases outside the gene matches. The CDR3 is 15 amino acids. Germline V gene sequence: CDR1 SGHAT, CDR2 FQNNGV. The DNA for the CDR3 is TGTGCCAGCAGCTTAGGAAGCGGGACCCACAATGAGCAGTTCTTC. Encoded protein: CASSLGSGTHNEQFF.

V is TRBV27 and J is TRBJ1-2, with D perhaps matching TRBD1 (5 bases). The germline V gene has CDR1 MNHEY and CDR2 SMNVEV (reference sequence). This CDR3 has 15 amino acids. V shed 3 bases and J shed 0 bases, with 11 bases lying between them. The CDR3 protein is CASSFSGSANYGYTF. As DNA, the CDR3 is TGTGCCAGCAGTTTCTCAGGGAGCGCTAACTATGGCTACACCTTC.

The rearrangement joins TRBV19 to TRBJ1-5; tentative D call: TRBD1 (5 bases). The V end lost 8 bases, the J end lost 5 bases, and 22 bases lay between the germline ends. CDR1 is LNHDA, CDR2 SQIVND, per germline (reference sequence). The CDR3 spans 16 residues. The CDR3 nucleotides read TGTGCCAGTGCCCCAAGGGCAGGGTGGGGGGATCAGCCCCAGCATTTT. It yields the protein CASAPRAGWGDQPQHF. Combining the CDR3 with reference TRBV19 and TRBJ1-5 gives the whole variable domain DGGITQSPKYLFRKEGQNVTLSCEQNLNHDAMYWYRQDPGQGLRLIYYSQIVNDFQKGDIAEGYSVSREKKESFPLTVTSAQKNPTAFYLCASAPRAGWGDQPQHFGDGTRLSIL.

The rearrangement links TRBV28 to TRBJ2-6; D is unclear. There are 15 residues in the CDR3. Per germline, CDR1 MDHEN and CDR2 SYDVKM. V was shortened by 5 bases and J by 4 bases, with 12 bases between the two germline ends. The CDR3 spells CASSPTNRGANVLTF. The CDR3 DNA reads as TGTGCCAGCAGTCCCACGAACCGCGGGGCCAACGTCCTGACTTTC.

V is TRBV29-1 and J is TRBJ1-5, with a possible D match to TRBD1 (5 bases). CDR1 and CDR2 from the germline V gene are SQVTM and ANQGSEA. Trimming cost V 4 bases and J 7 bases, with 14 bases left between them. The CDR3 has 13 amino acids. The CDR3 loop is CSVGPGGGQPQHF. The CDR3 nucleotides are TGCAGCGTTGGACCGGGGGGGGGACAGCCCCAGCATTTT.

The V gene is TRBV6-1, the J gene TRBJ2-7, with D unresolved. The V end was cut by 1 base, the J end by 0 bases, with 16 bases between. Germline CDR1 is MNHNS and CDR2 is SASEGT. There are 17 residues in the CDR3. CDR3 bases: TGTGCCAGCAGTGAAGTTGTCGGGCAGCACTACTCCTACGAGCAGTACTTC. It translates to CASSEVVGQHYSYEQYF.

This chain links TRBV19 with TRBJ2-3; 11 nucleotides match TRBD1. CDR3 size: 15 residues. After removal of 4 bases from V and 4 bases from J, the junction contained 4 bases not matched to a gene. Germline loops: CDR1 LNHDA, CDR2 SQIVND (reference sequence). The CDR3 coding sequence is TGTGCCAGTAGTAATGGGACAGGGGGTCCAGATACGCAGTATTTT. Translation: CASSNGTGGPDTQYF.

This chain uses TRBV2 with TRBJ1-2; tentatively, D is TRBD1 (5 bases). This CDR3 region has 13 residues. The ends were cut back, 6 bases at V and 4 bases at J, with 12 bases in the middle. Germline lookup yields CDR1 SNHLY and CDR2 FYNNEI. Here the CDR3 reads CASSGASSYGYTF. CDR3 nucleotide sequence: TGTGCCAGCAGCGGGGCCAGTAGCTATGGCTACACCTTC. The complete variable domain, with remaining parts taken from reference TRBV2 and TRBJ1-2, reads EPEVTQTPSHQVTQMGQEVILRCVPISNHLYFYWYRQILGQKVEFLVSFYNNEISEKSEIFDDQFSVERPDGSNFTLKIRSTKLEDSAMYFCASSGASSYGYTFGSGTRLTVV.

This chain links TRBV5-1 with TRBJ1-2, with TRBD1 matching over 7 bases. V shed 4 bases and J 0 bases; nucleotides not matched to a gene: 6. CDR3 length: 15 amino acids. From germline, CDR1 is SGHRS and CDR2 YFSETQ. CDR3 DNA: TGCGCCAGCAGCCCTCTCGGGACAGCTAACTATGGCTACACCTTC. Its translation: CASSPLGTANYGYTF.

The CDR3 coding sequence is TGTGCCAGCAGCAGAGGAACGTTGGGGGACTCACCCCTCCACTTT. Its protein is CASSRGTLGDSPLHF. The chain employs TRBV6-5 and TRBJ1-6; D possibly corresponds to TRBD1 (5 bases). The CDR3 extends over 15 amino acids. The germline V gene has CDR1 MNHEY and CDR2 SVGAGI. The germline V and J ends were trimmed by 6 bases and 10 bases, with 19 bases remaining between them.

V usage is TRBV30 and J usage is TRBJ1-2, with 11 bases aligning to TRBD1. Germline V gene lookup returns CDR1 GTSNPN and CDR2 SVGIG (reference sequence). After removal of 2 bases from V and 8 bases from J, the junction contained 7 bases not matched to a gene. The CDR3 is made up of 14 amino acids. The CDR3 nucleotides are TGTGCCTGGAGTAGAGGACAGGGGGCGTGGGGCTACACCTTC. Encoded protein: CAWSRGQGAWGYTF.

This chain uses TRBV6-5 with TRBJ1-2, with TRBD1 as a possible D gene (5 bases). The CDR3 runs to 13 residues. Germline values: CDR1 MNHEY, CDR2 SVGAGI. V lost 8 bases to trimming and J lost 4 bases, with 14 bases between them. The CDR3 loop reads CASSVRGIYGYTF. The CDR3 bases are TGTGCCAGCTCCGTTCGGGGGATCTATGGCTACACCTTC.

This chain uses TRBV7-2 with TRBJ1-1; 7 positions match TRBD1. CDR1 and CDR2 from the germline V gene are SGHTA and FQGNSA. The V gene end was trimmed by 4 bases and the J gene end by 5 bases; junction bases not matched to a gene: 7. This CDR3 spans 14 amino acids. The CDR3, as DNA: TGTGCCAGCAGCTCCTTGACAGGGCCGACTGAAGCTTTCTTT. Its translation is CASSSLTGPTEAFF.

The chain couples TRBV20-1 to TRBJ2-1; no definite D call. V lost 0 bases, J lost 10 bases, and 7 bases lay in between. Germline CDR1 DFQATT, CDR2 SNEGSKA (reference sequence). The CDR3 totals 11 residues. CDR3 sequence (DNA): TGCAGTGCTAGAGATGTTCCAGAGCAGTTCTTC. This encodes CSARDVPEQFF.